This T cell receptor beta chain was found in a study of radiotherapy plus CTLA-4 blockade in lung cancer. Study conclusions and caveats: Strongest reported response predictors: early blood clone changes and post-radiation interferon-beta.

To note about this clone: Its antigen remains unknown.

TCRdb's table, derived via immunoSEQ multiplex PCR, lists solely in-frame clones and lacks some. The profile shows 30,000 or so clones, about 72% of them singletons. CTLA-4 blockade using ipilimumab, together with focal radiation, was received by patients with chemo-refractory metastatic non-small-cell lung cancer. This clonotype was obtained from a human donor with non-small cell lung cancer who had stable disease on radiotherapy plus ipilimumab. The material was peripheral blood, obtained from a patient treated with radiotherapy plus ipilimumab.

The CDR3 DNA sequence: TGTGCCAGTCGCAACAACGGCAACAATGAAAAACTGTTTTTT. As protein: CASRNNGNNEKLFF. The V call is TRBV19, the J call TRBJ1-4; D unresolved. This CDR3 is 14 amino acids long. Germline V CDR1 and CDR2: LNHDA, SQIVND (reference sequence). Trimming shortened V by 8 bases and J by 5 bases, and 15 bases separated the two germline ends.